This paragraph covers one T cell receptor beta chain sequence. These data belong to a study of control samples from healthy donors and cancer patients. Profiling relied on immunoSEQ multiplex PCR, and the TCRdb table lists in-frame clones only, not all of them. The sample lists around 160,000 clones; roughly 93% were seen once. This TCR was sampled from a man aged 18-30 years in good health. The source material was blood.

The CDR3 DNA reads TGTGCCAGCTCACTGGACAGGGCGACTGAAAAACTGTTTTTT. Translating it yields CASSLDRATEKLFF. The chain uses TRBV18 and TRBJ1-4; 8 positions agree with TRBD1. The germline V gene has CDR1 KGHSH and CDR2 LQKENI. There are 14 residues in the CDR3. Trimming cost V 4 bases and J 7 bases; bases outside gene matches: 5.